A selection of T cell receptor beta chains follows, all from one sample in a study of shared clonotypes between healthy human individuals. This table comes from immunoSEQ multiplex PCR, and its TCRdb copy is limited to in-frame clones, with some not included. The sample has fewer than 2.5 million clones; more than 85% are singletons. The sequenced material came from naive CD4+ T cells from PBMCs. The origin of the receptors is a man between 18 and 29 years old in good health. Some clones in this sample may be carry-over from other donors' samples. Both conserved end residues are part of each CDR3. D genes are given only for firm matches. Size values are once, few and many counts, or a class for expanded clones, and some rows have none.

TRBV2	TRBJ1-2	-	-	TGTGCCAGCAGTGGGTCCAGGGGTAGAGATGGCTACACCTTC	CASSGSRGRDGYTF
TRBV15	TRBJ2-1	-	TRBD2	TGTGCCACCAGCAGAGGGCCAGCGGGAGAGGGAGGGGAGCAGTTCTTC	CATSRGPAGEGGEQFF
TRBV18	TRBJ1-4	-	-	TGTGCCAGCTCACTAACTAGGGACGAAAAACTGTTTTTT	CASSLTRDEKLFF
TRBV18	TRBJ1-2	-	-	TGTGCCAGCTCAACCGGAGTTGGGGCGGGCTATGGCTACACCTTC	CASSTGVGAGYGYTF
TRBV7-2	TRBJ2-7	-	-	TGTGCCAGCTTCTCAGGGGGGCGAGCCTACGAGCAGTACTTC	CASFSGGRAYEQYF
TRBV6-1	TRBJ2-5	-	TRBD2	TGTGCCAGCAGTGAAGTAGGTTGGACTAGCGACCCAGGGGAGGAGACCCAGTACTTC	CASSEVGWTSDPGEETQYF
TRBV7-6	TRBJ2-7	-	TRBD1	TGTGCCAGCAGCCGTCAGGGGGCCTCCTACGAGCAGTACTTC	CASSRQGASYEQYF
TRBV28	TRBJ2-7	-	TRBD1	TGTGCCAGCAGTCCTCGCGGGACAGGGAGGGAAAACGAGCAGTACTTC	CASSPRGTGRENEQYF
TRBV21-1	TRBJ1-3	-	-	TGTGCCAGCAGCAACAGGTCTGGAAACACCATATATTTT	CASSNRSGNTIYF
TRBV29-1	TRBJ2-3	-	TRBD1	TGCAGCGTTGAATCTAGTGACAGGGTCCACACAGATACGCAGTATTTT	CSVESSDRVHTDTQYF
TRBV5-5	TRBJ2-5	-	-	TGTGCCAGCAGCTTCAATACAGGGCGTGAGACCCAGTACTTC	CASSFNTGRETQYF
TRBV11-2	TRBJ1-3	-	-	TGTGCCAGCAGCCTCTGGGGCTCTGGAAACACCATATATTTT	CASSLWGSGNTIYF
TRBV6-5	TRBJ2-1	-	TRBD2	TGTGCCAGCAGTCGAATGACTAGCGGGATGAATGAGCAGTTCTTC	CASSRMTSGMNEQFF
TRBV11-3	TRBJ2-1	-	-	TGTGCCAGCAGCCACGGGGCTGGGATGCACAATGAGCAGTTCTTC	CASSHGAGMHNEQFF
TRBV30	TRBJ1-3	-	TRBD1	TGTGCCTGGAGTGTACAGGGGATGAGTTGGAACACCATATATTTT	CAWSVQGMSWNTIYF
TRBV4-1	TRBJ2-7	-	TRBD2	TGCGCCAGCAGCCAAGAGACTAGCCCTCGCTTGGAGCAGTACTTC	CASSQETSPRLEQYF
TRBV6-6	TRBJ1-4	-	-	TGTGCCAGCAGTTACGCCCGCGAGGGGGCTAATGAAAAACTGTTTTTT	CASSYAREGANEKLFF
TRBV27	TRBJ2-1	-	-	TGTGCCAGCAGGCCGATGGAGGACGAATACAATGAGCAGTTCTTC	CASRPMEDEYNEQFF
TRBV28	TRBJ1-1	-	-	TGTGCCAGCAGTTTAGAGAGGAACACTGAAGCTTTCTTT	CASSLERNTEAFF
TRBV5-4	TRBJ2-3	-	-	TGTGCCAGCAGGTCGGGACGCCCTGGCACAGATACGCAGTATTTT	CASRSGRPGTDTQYF
TRBV7-8	TRBJ1-3	once	-	TGTGCCAGCAGCTTAGCAGGGAGGACCTCTGGAAACACCATATATTTT	CASSLAGRTSGNTIYF
TRBV18	TRBJ2-3	-	TRBD2	TGTGCCAGCTCACCACTACTAGCGGGAGTGGGCACAGATACGCAGTATTTT	CASSPLLAGVGTDTQYF
TRBV2	TRBJ1-5	-	-	TGTGCCAGCAGTGAATCCAGGTTTAGCAATCAGCCCCAGCATTTT	CASSESRFSNQPQHF
TRBV10-2	TRBJ2-7	-	TRBD2	TGCGCCAGCAGGGGAGGAGGAGCGGGGGCTCCCTACGAGCAGTACTTC	CASRGGGAGAPYEQYF
TRBV6-6	TRBJ2-2	-	TRBD2	TGTGCCAGCAGTCCACTAGCGGGCCCCACCGGGGAGCTGTTTTTT	CASSPLAGPTGELFF
TRBV27	TRBJ2-7	-	-	TGTGCCAGCAGGAAGCTGGGGGGTACGGATTACGAGCAGTACTTC	CASRKLGGTDYEQYF
TRBV2	TRBJ2-7	-	-	TGTGCCAGCAGTGATCAGGGGGAGGGTTACGAGCAGTACTTC	CASSDQGEGYEQYF
TRBV5-1	TRBJ2-1	-	TRBD1	TGCGCCAGCGGGACAGATAAATACAATGAGCAGTTCTTC	CASGTDKYNEQFF
TRBV9	TRBJ2-3	-	TRBD1	TGTGCCAGCAGCGGGAGGACAGGTCTCACAGATACGCAGTATTTT	CASSGRTGLTDTQYF
TRBV9	TRBJ2-3	once	-	TGTGCCAGCAGCCTACGGGACTCGCCATCAGATACGCAGTATTTT	CASSLRDSPSDTQYF
TRBV29-1	TRBJ2-2	-	-	TGCAGCGTTGAAGAAGGGGGGCGGGGCACCGGGGAGCTGTTTTTT	CSVEEGGRGTGELFF
TRBV29-1	TRBJ2-5	-	-	TGCAGCGTTGTGAGGGACCAAGAGACCCAGTACTTC	CSVVRDQETQYF
TRBV27	TRBJ2-7	-	TRBD2	TGTGCCAGCAGTTCCCGGGGGGTAGCGGGGACCTACGAGCAGTACTTC	CASSSRGVAGTYEQYF
TRBV7-3	TRBJ2-5	-	-	TGTGCCAGCAGCTTAGTGCTGGAGACCCAGTACTTC	CASSLVLETQYF
TRBV6-5	TRBJ2-7	-	TRBD2	TGTGCCAGCAACCCCGGCGGGAGTCGCTACGAGCAGTACTTC	CASNPGGSRYEQYF
TRBV7-9	TRBJ2-1	-	TRBD2	TGTGCCAGCAGCTTAGCCCCGGGGACTAGCTCCTACAATGAGCAGTTCTTC	CASSLAPGTSSYNEQFF
TRBV7-2	TRBJ2-7	-	TRBD2	TGTGCCAGCAGCTTCATCAGGACTAGCGCGTGGGGCGAGCAGTACTTC	CASSFIRTSAWGEQYF
TRBV19	TRBJ1-1	-	-	TGTGCCAGTAGTATGAGGAGCACTGAAGCTTTCTTT	CASSMRSTEAFF
TRBV6-4	TRBJ1-1	-	TRBD1	TGTGCCAGCAGTTGGTTAGATCAAAACAGGGGGCGAAACACTGAAGCTTTCTTT	CASSWLDQNRGRNTEAFF
TRBV23-1	TRBJ2-2	-	TRBD1	TGCGCCAGCAGTCAATCGTTGGACAGGGTTGGCGGGGAGCTGTTTTTT	CASSQSLDRVGGELFF
TRBV18	TRBJ2-1	once	TRBD2	TGTGCCAGCTCACCGTTCTTCGGGACTAGTCTTCTTGCCTCCTACAATGAGCAGTTCTTC	CASSPFFGTSLLASYNEQFF
TRBV11-1	TRBJ1-1	-	TRBD1	TGTGCCAGCAGCTTGGGACAGGGAAGGGAGAACACTGAAGCTTTCTTT	CASSLGQGRENTEAFF
TRBV4-2	TRBJ2-5	-	TRBD2	TGTGCCAGCAGCCAAGGTCGACTAGCGGGAGACGAGACCCAGTACTTC	CASSQGRLAGDETQYF
TRBV7-3	TRBJ2-1	-	-	TGTGCCAGCAGCTTAAACCGTCCGGATTACTACAATGAGCAGTTCTTC	CASSLNRPDYYNEQFF